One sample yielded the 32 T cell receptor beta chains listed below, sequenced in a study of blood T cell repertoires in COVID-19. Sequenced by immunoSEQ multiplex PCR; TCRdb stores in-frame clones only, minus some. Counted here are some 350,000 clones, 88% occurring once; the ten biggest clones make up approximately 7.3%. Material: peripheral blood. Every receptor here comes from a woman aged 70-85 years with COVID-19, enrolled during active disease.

The DNA for the CDR3 is TGTGCCAGCAGCCCCAGCAGGGGCGCTAATTCACCCCTCCACTTT. Its translation: CASSPSRGANSPLHF. The chain joins TRBV28 to TRBJ1-6; a possible D gene is TRBD1 (6 bases). Germline assignment: CDR1 MDHEN and CDR2 SYDVKM. V was cut by 6 bases and J by 6 bases, with 15 bases left in between. This CDR3 comprises 15 residues.

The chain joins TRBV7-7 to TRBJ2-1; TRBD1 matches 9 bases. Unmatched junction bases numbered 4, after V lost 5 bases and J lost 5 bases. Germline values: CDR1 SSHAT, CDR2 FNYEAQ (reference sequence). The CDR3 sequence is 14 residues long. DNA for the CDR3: TGTGCCAGCAGCCCTGACAGGGGGAACAATGAGCAGTTCTTC. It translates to CASSPDRGNNEQFF.

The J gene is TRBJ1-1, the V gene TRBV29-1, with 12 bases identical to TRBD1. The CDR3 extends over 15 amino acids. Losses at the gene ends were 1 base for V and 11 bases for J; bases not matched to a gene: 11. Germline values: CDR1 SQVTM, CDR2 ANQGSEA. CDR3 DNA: TGCAGCGTTGAAGGTGTCCTGGGACAGGGGGCAGGGGCTTTCTTT. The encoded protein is CSVEGVLGQGAGAFF. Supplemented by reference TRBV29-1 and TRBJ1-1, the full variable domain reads SAVISQKPSRDICQRGTSLTIQCQVDSQVTMMFWYRQQPGQSLTLIATANQGSEATYESGFVIDKFPISRPNLTFSTLTVSNMSPEDSSIYLCSVEGVLGQGAGAFFGQGTRLTVV.

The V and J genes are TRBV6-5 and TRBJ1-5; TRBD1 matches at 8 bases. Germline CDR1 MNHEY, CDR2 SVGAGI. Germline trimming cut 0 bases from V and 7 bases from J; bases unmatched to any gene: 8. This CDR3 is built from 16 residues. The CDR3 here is CASSYSNAGGRQPQHF. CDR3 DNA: TGTGCCAGCAGTTACTCGAATGCAGGGGGCAGACAGCCCCAGCATTTT.

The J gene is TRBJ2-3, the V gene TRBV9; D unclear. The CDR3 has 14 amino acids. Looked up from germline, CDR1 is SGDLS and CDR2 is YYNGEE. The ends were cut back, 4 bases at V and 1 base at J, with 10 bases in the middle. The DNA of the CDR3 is TGTGCCAGCAGCACCGACTCCGGCACAGATACGCAGTATTTT. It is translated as CASSTDSGTDTQYF.

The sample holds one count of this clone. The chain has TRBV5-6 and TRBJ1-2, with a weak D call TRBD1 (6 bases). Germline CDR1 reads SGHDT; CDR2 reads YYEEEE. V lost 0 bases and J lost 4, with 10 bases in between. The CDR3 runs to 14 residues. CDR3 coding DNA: TGTGCCAGCAGCTTGGAGGGGGTGGTCTATGGCTACACCTTC. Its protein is CASSLEGVVYGYTF.

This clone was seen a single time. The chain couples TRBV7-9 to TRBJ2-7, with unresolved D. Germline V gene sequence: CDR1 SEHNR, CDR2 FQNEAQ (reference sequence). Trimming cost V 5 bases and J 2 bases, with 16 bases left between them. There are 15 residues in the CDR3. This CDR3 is CASSIAGSLPYEQYF. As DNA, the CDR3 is TGTGCCAGCAGCATCGCCGGGTCGTTACCCTACGAGCAGTACTTC.

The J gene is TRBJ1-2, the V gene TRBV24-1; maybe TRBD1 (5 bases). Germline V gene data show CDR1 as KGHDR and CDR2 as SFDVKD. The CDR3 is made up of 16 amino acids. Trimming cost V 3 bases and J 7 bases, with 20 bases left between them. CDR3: CATSDGNADTGGGYTF. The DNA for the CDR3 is TGTGCCACCAGTGATGGTAATGCGGACACGGGCGGTGGCTACACCTTC.

CDR3 DNA: TGTGCCAGCAGTGAACCCGGGGGCGGGGGCTACAATGAGCAGTTCTTC. Encoded protein: CASSEPGGGGYNEQFF. V gene TRBV6-1 combines with J gene TRBJ2-1, with a possible D match to TRBD2 (7 bases). Germline V CDR1 and CDR2: MNHNS, SASEGT. The CDR3 is made up of 16 amino acids. The germline V and J ends were trimmed by 2 bases and 3 bases, with 14 bases remaining between them.

The CDR3 loop reads CASSPRGNYGYTF. DNA for the CDR3: TGTGCCAGCAGTCCAAGGGGGAACTATGGCTACACCTTC. The J gene is TRBJ1-2, the V gene TRBV6-5; possibly TRBD1 for D (6 bases). Germline V CDR1 and CDR2: MNHEY, SVGAGI. CDR3 length equals 13 residues. The V end lost 5 bases, the J end lost 2 bases, and 9 bases lay between the germline ends.

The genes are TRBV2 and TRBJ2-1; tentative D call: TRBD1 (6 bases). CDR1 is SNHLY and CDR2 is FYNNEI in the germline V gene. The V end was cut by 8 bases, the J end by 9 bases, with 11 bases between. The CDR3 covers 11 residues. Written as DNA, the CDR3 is TGTGCCAGCCAGGGGCGTGGTGAGCAGTTCTTC. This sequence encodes CASQGRGEQFF.

CDR3 bases: TGCGCCAGCAGCATCTCGACAGGGTCTAACACTGAAGCTTTCTTT. Amino acids: CASSISTGSNTEAFF. V usage is TRBV5-1 and J usage is TRBJ1-1; 7 bases align to TRBD1. Germline values: CDR1 SGHRS, CDR2 YFSETQ. Trimming removed 4 bases from V and 2 bases from J; junction bases left unmatched: 8. CDR3 length equals 15 residues.

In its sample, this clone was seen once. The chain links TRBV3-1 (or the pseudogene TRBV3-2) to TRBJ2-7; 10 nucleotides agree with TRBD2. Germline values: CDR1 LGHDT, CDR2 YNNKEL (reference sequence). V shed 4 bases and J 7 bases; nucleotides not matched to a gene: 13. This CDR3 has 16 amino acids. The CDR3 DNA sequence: TGTGCCAGCAGCCTTCGGCGAGCGGGGGGGCCGGGGGAGCAGTACTTC. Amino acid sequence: CASSLRRAGGPGEQYF.

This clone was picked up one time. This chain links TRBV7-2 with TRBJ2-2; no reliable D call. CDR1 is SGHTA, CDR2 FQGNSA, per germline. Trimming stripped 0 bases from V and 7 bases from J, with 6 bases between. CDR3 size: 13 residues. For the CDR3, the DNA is TGTGCCAGCAGCTTAGCCTACGTCGGGGAGCTGTTTTTT. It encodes CASSLAYVGELFF.

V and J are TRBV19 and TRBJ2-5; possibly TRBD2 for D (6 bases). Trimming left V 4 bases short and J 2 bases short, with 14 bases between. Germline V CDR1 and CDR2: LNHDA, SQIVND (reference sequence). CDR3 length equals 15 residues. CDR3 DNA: TGTGCCAGTAGTACCCCGGGACTCGCTCAAGAGACCCAGTACTTC. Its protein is CASSTPGLAQETQYF.

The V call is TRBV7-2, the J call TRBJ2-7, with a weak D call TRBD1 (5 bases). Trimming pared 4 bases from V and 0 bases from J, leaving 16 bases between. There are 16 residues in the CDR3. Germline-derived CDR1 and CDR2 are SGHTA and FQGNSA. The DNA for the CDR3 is TGTGCCAGCAGCTCAGATACAGGCCGTAGCTCCTACGAGCAGTACTTC. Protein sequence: CASSSDTGRSSYEQYF. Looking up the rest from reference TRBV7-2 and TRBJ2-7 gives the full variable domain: GAGVSQSPSNKVTEKGKDVELRCDPISGHTALYWYRQSLGQGLEFLIYFQGNSAPDKSGLPSDRFSAERTGGSVSTLTIQRTQQEDSAVYLCASSSDTGRSSYEQYFGPGTRLTVT.

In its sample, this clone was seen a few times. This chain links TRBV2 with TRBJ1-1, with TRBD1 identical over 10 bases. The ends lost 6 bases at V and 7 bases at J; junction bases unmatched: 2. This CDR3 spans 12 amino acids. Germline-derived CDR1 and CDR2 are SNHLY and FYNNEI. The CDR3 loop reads CASRDRGDEAFF. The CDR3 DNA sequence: TGTGCCAGCAGGGACAGGGGGGATGAAGCTTTCTTT.

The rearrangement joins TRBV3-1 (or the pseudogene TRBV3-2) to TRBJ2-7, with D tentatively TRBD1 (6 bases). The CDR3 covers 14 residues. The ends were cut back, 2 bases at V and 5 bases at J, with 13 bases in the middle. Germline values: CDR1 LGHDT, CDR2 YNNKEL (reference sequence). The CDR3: CASSQNRVMNEQYF. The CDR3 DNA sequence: TGTGCCAGCAGCCAAAACAGGGTTATGAACGAGCAGTACTTC.

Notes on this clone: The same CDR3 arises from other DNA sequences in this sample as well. For the CDR3, the DNA is TGTGCCAGCAGTTTAGGCGGGGGCAGGACTGAAGCTTTCTTT. Protein: CASSLGGGRTEAFF. J is TRBJ1-1 and V is TRBV28, with D perhaps matching TRBD1 (6 bases). The CDR3 totals 14 residues. CDR1 and CDR2 from the germline V gene are MDHEN and SYDVKM. V gave up 2 bases and J gave up 5 bases, with 12 bases separating them.

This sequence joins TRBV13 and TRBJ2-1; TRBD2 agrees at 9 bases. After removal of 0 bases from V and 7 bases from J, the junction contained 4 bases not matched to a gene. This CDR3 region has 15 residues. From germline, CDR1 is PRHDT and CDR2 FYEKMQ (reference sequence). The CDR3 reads CASSLGSGGGNEQFF. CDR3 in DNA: TGTGCCAGCAGCTTAGGTAGCGGGGGAGGGAATGAGCAGTTCTTC.

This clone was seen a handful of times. CDR3 in DNA: TGTGCCAGCAGTCCCTACGTAAGACTAGCGGGGGCAGATACGCAGTATTTT. Its protein product is CASSPYVRLAGADTQYF. This chain links TRBV27 with TRBJ2-3; 12 nucleotides align to TRBD2. After removal of 5 bases from V and 4 bases from J, the junction contained 10 bases not matched to a gene. The CDR3 extends over 17 amino acids. CDR1 and CDR2 from the germline V gene are MNHEY and SMNVEV (reference sequence).

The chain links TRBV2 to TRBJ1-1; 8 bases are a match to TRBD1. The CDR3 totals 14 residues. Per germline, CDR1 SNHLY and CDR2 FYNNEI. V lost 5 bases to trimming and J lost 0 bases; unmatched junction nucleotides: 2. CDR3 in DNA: TGTGCCAGCAGTAGACAGGGGATGAACACTGAAGCTTTCTTT. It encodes CASSRQGMNTEAFF.

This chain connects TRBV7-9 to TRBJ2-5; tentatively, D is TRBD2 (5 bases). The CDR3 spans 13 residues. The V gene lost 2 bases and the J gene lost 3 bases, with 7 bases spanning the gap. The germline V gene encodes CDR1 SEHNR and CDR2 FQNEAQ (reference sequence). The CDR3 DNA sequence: TGTGCCAGCAGCTTATCGGGGAAAGAGACCCAGTACTTC. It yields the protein CASSLSGKETQYF.

As DNA, the CDR3 is TGCGCCAGCACCCAGCGGGGGGGCCCCAAAAACATTCAGTACTTC. It encodes CASTQRGGPKNIQYF. The chain uses TRBV5-1 and TRBJ2-4; 10 nucleotides agree with TRBD2. Unmatched junction bases numbered 5, after V lost 6 bases and J lost 2 bases. The CDR3 loop spans 15 amino acids. The germline V gene has CDR1 SGHRS and CDR2 YFSETQ.

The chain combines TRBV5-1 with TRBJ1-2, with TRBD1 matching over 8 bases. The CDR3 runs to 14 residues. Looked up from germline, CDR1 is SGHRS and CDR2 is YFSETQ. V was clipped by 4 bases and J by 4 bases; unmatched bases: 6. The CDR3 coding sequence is TGCGCCAGCAGCAACCAGGGGGCGGTCTATGGCTACACCTTC. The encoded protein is CASSNQGAVYGYTF.

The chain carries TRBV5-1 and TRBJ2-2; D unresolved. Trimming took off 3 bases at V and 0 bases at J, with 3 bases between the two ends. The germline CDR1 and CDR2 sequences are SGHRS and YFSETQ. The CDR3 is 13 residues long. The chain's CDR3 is CASSSTNTGELFF. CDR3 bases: TGCGCCAGCAGCTCTACGAACACCGGGGAGCTGTTTTTT.

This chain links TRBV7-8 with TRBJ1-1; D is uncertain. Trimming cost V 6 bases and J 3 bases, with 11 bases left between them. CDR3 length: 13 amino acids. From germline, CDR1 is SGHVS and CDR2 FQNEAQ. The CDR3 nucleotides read TGTGCCAGCAGTTTACAGACACACACTGAAGCTTTCTTT. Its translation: CASSLQTHTEAFF. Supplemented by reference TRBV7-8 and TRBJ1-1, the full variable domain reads GAGVSQSPRYKVAKRGQDVALRCDPISGHVSLFWYQQALGQGPEFLTYFQNEAQLDKSGLPSDRFFAERPEGSVSTLKIQRTQQEDSAVYLCASSLQTHTEAFFGQGTRLTVV.

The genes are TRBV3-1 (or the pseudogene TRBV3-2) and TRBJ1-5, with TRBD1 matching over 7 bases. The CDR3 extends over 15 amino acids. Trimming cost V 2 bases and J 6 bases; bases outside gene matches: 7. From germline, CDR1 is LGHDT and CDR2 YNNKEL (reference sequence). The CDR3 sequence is CASSQTQGIGQPQHF. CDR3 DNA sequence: TGTGCCAGCAGCCAAACACAGGGGATCGGTCAGCCCCAGCATTTT.

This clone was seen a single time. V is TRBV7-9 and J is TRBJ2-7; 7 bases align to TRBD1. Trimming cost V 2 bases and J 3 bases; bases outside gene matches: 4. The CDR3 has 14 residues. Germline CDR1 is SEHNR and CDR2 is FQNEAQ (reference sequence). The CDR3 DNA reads TGTGCCAGCAGCTTAATCGGGACAGTCTACGAGCAGTACTTC. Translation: CASSLIGTVYEQYF.

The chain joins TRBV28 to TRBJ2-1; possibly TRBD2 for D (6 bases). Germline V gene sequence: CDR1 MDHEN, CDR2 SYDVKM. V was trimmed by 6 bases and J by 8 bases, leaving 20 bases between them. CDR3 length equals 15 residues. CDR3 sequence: CASSVPGLQGHEQFF. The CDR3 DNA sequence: TGTGCCAGCAGCGTTCCGGGACTCCAAGGCCATGAGCAGTTCTTC.

The CDR3 DNA is TGTGCCAGCCGTCGCGGGGGTTTTTATGAGCAGTTCTTC. Amino acid sequence: CASRRGGFYEQFF. This rearrangement joins TRBV27 to TRBJ2-1, with 7 nucleotides matching TRBD2. This CDR3 spans 13 amino acids. The junction had 9 bases not matched to a gene; V was cut back by 8 bases and J by 8 bases. From germline, CDR1 is MNHEY and CDR2 SMNVEV (reference sequence).

CDR3 sequence: CASSPGQGVYGYTF. The CDR3 bases are TGCGCCAGCAGCCCGGGACAGGGAGTTTATGGCTACACCTTC. The gene calls are TRBV5-1 and TRBJ1-2, with 9 nucleotides matching TRBD1. The CDR3 has 14 residues. Germline V CDR1 and CDR2: SGHRS, YFSETQ. V trimming: 4 bases; J trimming: 5 bases; junction bases outside the gene matches: 6.